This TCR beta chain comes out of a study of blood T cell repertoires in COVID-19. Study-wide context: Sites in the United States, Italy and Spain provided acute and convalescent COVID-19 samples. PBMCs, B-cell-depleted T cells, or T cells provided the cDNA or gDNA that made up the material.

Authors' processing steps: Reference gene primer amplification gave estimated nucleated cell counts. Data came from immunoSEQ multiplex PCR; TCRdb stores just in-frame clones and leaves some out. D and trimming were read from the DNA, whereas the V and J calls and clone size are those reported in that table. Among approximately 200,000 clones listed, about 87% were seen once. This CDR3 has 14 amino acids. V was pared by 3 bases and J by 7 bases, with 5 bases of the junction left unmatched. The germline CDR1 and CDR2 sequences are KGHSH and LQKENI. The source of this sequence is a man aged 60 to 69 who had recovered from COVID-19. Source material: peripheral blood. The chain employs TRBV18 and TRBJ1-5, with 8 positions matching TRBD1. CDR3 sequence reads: CASSPPDRGQPQHF. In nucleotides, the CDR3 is TGTGCCAGCTCACCTCCCGACAGGGGACAGCCCCAGCATTTT.